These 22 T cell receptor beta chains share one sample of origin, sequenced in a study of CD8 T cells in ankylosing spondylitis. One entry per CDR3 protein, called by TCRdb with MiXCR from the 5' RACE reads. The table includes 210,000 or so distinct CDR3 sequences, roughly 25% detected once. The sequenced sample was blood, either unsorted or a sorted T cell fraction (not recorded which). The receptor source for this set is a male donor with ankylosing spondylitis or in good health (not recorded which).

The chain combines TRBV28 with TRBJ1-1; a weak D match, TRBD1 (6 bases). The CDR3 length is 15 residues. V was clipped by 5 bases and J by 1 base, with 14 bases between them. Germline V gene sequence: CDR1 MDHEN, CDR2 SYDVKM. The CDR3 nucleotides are TGTGCCAGCAGTGTACCCTCAGGGGAGAACACTGAAGCTTTCTTT. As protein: CASSVPSGENTEAFF.

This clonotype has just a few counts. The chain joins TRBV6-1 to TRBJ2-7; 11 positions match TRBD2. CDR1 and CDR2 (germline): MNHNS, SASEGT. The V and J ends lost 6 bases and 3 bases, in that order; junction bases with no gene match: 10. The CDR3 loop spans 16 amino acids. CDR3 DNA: TGTGCCAGCAGGATTAGCGGGAGGGCCGGTGTCTACGAGCAGTACTTC. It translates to CASRISGRAGVYEQYF.

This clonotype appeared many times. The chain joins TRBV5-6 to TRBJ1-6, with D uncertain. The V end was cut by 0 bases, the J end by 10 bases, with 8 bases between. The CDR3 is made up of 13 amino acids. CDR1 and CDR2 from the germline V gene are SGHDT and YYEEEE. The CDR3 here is CASSLGLRSPLHF. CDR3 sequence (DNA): TGTGCCAGCAGCTTGGGGTTAAGGTCACCCCTCCACTTT.

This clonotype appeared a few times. The chain's CDR3 is CSARDQLPSGRAVSYNEQFF. The CDR3 region has the DNA TGCAGTGCTAGAGATCAACTGCCTAGCGGGAGGGCCGTTTCCTACAATGAGCAGTTCTTC. The chain uses TRBV20-1 and TRBJ2-1; 12 bases match TRBD2. The CDR3 has 20 amino acids. Germline V gene lookup returns CDR1 DFQATT and CDR2 SNEGSKA (reference sequence). The J segment lost 1 base and the V segment lost 0 bases, leaving 13 bases of the junction unmatched.

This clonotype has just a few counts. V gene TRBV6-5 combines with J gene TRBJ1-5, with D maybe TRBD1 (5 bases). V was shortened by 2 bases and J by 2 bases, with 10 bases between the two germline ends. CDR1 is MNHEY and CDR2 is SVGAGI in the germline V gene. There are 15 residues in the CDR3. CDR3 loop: CASSYPGTGNQPQHF. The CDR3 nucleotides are TGTGCCAGCAGTTACCCCGGGACGGGCAATCAGCCCCAGCATTTT.

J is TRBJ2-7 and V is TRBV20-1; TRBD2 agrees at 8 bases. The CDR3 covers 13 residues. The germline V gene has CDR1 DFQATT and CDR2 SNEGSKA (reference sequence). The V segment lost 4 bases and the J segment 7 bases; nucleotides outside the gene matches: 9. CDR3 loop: CSAISGTPEEQYF. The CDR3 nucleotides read TGCAGTGCTATTAGCGGGACCCCTGAAGAGCAGTACTTC.

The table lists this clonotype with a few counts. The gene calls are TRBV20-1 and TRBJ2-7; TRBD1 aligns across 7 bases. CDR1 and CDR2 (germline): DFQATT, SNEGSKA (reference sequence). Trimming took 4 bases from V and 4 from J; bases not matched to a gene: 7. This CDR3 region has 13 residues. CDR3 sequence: CSATTGANYEQYF. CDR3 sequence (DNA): TGCAGTGCTACCACAGGGGCGAATTACGAGCAGTACTTC.

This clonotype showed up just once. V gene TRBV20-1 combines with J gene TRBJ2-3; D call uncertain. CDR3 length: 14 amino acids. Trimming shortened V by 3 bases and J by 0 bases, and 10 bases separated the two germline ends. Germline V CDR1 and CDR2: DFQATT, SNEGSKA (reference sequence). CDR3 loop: CSASQSPSTDTQYF. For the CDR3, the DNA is TGCAGTGCTAGTCAGTCTCCTAGCACAGATACGCAGTATTTT.

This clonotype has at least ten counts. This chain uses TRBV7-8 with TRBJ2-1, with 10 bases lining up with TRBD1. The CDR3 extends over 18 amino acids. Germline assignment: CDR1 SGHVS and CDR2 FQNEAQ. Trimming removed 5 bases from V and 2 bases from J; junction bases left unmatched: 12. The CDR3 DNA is TGTGCCAGCAGCCCTACCTCAGCCGGGACAGGGGCCTACAATGAGCAGTTCTTC. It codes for CASSPTSAGTGAYNEQFF.

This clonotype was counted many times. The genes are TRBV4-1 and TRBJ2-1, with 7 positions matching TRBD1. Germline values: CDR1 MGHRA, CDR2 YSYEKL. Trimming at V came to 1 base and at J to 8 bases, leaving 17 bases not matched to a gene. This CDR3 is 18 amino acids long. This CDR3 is CASSQAIPGTVRGDEQFF. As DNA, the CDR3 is TGCGCCAGCAGCCAAGCGATCCCCGGGACAGTCCGCGGAGATGAGCAGTTCTTC.

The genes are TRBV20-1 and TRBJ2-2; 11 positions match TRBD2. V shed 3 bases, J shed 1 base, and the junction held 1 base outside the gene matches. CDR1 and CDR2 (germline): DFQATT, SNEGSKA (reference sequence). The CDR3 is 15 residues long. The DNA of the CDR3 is TGCAGTGCTAGCACTAGCGGGAGGAACACCGGGGAGCTGTTTTTT. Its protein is CSASTSGRNTGELFF.

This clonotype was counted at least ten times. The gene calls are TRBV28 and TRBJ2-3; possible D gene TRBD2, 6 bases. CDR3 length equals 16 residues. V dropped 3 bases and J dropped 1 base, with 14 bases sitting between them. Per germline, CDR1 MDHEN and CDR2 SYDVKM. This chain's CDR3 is CASSFLGGLRTDTQYF. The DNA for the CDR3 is TGTGCCAGCAGTTTCCTTGGGGGACTCCGCACAGATACGCAGTATTTT.

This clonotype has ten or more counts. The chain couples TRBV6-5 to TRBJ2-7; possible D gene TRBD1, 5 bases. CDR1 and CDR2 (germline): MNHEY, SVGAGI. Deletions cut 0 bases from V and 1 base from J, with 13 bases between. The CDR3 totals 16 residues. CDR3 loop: CASSYSGRRTSYEQYF. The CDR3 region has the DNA TGTGCCAGCAGTTACTCGGGCCGACGGACATCCTACGAGCAGTACTTC.

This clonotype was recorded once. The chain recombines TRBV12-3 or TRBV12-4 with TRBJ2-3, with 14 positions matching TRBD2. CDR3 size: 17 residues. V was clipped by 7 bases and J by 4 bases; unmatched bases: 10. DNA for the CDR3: TGTGCCAGCACGTTCCGGGGACTAGCGGGAGAGGCAGATACGCAGTATTTT. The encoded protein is CASTFRGLAGEADTQYF.

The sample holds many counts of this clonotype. The CDR3 DNA is TGTGCCAGCAGTCTGCTGGTCGTTAGCTCCTACAATGAGCAGTTCTTC. This sequence encodes CASSLLVVSSYNEQFF. This chain joins TRBV2 and TRBJ2-1; D is unclear. The CDR3 is made up of 16 amino acids. CDR1 is SNHLY, CDR2 FYNNEI, per germline. Between the trimmed V and J ends, which lost 5 bases and 0 bases, there was a span of 14 bases.

CDR3 loop: CASSTGTGGIGYTF. As DNA, the CDR3 is TGTGCCAGCAGCACCGGGACAGGGGGAATTGGCTACACCTTC. The chain joins TRBV12-3 or TRBV12-4 to TRBJ1-2, with 11 bases lining up with TRBD1. J gave up 7 bases and V 6 bases, and 7 bases lay outside the gene matches. CDR3 length: 14 residues.

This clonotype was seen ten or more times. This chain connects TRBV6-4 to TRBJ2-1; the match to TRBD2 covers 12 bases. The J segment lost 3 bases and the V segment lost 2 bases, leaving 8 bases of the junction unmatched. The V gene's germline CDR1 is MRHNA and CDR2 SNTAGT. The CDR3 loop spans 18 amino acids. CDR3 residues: CASSDLAGGLGVYNEQFF. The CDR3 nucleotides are TGTGCCAGCAGTGACCTAGCGGGAGGGCTCGGGGTCTACAATGAGCAGTTCTTC.

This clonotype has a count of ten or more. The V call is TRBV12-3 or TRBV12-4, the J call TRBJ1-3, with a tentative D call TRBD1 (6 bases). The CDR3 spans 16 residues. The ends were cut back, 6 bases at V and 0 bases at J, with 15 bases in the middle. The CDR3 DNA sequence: TGTGCCAGCAGCCCTCCGACAGGAGCCTCTGGAAACACCATATATTTT. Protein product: CASSPPTGASGNTIYF.

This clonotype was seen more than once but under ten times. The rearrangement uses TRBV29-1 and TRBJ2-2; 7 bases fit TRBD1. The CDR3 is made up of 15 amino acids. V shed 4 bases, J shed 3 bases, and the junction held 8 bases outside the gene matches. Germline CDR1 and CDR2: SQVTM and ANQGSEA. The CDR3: CSVATGTADTGELFF. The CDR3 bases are TGCAGCGTTGCCACCGGGACAGCTGACACCGGGGAGCTGTTTTTT.

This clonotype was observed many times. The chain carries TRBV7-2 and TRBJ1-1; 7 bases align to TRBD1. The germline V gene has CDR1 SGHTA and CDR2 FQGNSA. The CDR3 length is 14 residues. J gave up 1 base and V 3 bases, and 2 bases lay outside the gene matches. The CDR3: CASSFTGANTEAFF. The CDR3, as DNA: TGTGCCAGCAGCTTTACAGGGGCGAACACTGAAGCTTTCTTT.

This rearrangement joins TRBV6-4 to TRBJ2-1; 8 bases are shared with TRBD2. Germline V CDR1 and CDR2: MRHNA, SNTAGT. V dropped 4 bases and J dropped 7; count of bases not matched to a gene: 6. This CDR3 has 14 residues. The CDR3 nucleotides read TGTGCCAGCAGTGTTTTAGCGGGGAATAATGAGCAGTTCTTC. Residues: CASSVLAGNNEQFF.

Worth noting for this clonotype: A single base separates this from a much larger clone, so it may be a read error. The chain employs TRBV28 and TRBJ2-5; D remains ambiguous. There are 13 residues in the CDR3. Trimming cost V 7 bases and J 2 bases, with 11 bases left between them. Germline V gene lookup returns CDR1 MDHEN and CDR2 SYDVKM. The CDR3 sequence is CASISRPQETQYF. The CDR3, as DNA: TGTGCCAGCATTTCCCGTCCGCAAGAGACCCAGTACTTC.